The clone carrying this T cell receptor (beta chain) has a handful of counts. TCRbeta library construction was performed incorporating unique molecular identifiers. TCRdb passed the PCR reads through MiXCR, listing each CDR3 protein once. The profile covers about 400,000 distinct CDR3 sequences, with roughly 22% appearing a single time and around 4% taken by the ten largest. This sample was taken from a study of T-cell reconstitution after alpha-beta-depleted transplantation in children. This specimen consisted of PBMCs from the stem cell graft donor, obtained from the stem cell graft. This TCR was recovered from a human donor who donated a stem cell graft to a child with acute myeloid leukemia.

CDR3 bases: TGTGCCAGCAGCAATAGGGCGGTGGAGCTGTTTTTT. Translating it yields CASSNRAVELFF. The chain employs TRBV12-3 or TRBV12-4 and TRBJ2-2, with D unclear. The length of the CDR3 is 12 residues. Trimming cost V 6 bases and J 10 bases, with 12 bases left between them.